Listed here is a single T cell receptor beta chain. The source of the sample is a study of B cell selection in AIRE deficiency. Using immunoSEQ multiplex PCR, the repertoire was profiled, and TCRdb retains in-frame clones only, with some absent. The sample consists of almost 3,000 clones, under 80% of them appearing once. Regulatory T cells were sorted as CD4+CD25hiCD127low/negative. The TCR comes from a human donor with AIRE deficiency. Sequences were obtained from Tregs sorted from PBMCs.

CDR3 region: CASRLHGAGYEQYF. CDR3 sequence (DNA): TGTGCCAGCCGACTTCACGGAGCGGGCTACGAGCAGTACTTC. The chain is built from TRBV5-6 and TRBJ2-7; possibly TRBD2 for D (6 bases). V lost 7 bases and J 3 bases, leaving 17 bases between the germline ends. The CDR3 is 14 amino acids. Per the germline V gene, CDR1 is SGHDT and CDR2 is YYEEEE.